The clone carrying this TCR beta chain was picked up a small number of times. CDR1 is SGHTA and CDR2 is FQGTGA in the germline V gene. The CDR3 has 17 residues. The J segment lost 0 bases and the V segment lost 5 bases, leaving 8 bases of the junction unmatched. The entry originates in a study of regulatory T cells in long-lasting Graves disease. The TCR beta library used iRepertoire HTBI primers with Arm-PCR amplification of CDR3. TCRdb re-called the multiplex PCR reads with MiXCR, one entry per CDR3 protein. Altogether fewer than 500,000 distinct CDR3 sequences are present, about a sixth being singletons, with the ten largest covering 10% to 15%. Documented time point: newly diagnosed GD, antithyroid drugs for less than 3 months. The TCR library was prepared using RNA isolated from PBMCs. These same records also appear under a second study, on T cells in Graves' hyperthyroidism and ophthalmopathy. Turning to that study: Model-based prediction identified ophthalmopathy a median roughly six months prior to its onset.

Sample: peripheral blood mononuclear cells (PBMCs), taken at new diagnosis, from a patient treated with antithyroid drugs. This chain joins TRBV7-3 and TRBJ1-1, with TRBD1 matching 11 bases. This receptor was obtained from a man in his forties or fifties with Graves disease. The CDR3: CASSHTGTGGMNTEAFF. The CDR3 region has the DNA TGTGCCAGCAGCCATACCGGGACAGGGGGGATGAACACTGAAGCTTTCTTT.